A single sample gave rise to the 23 T cell receptor beta chains below, sequenced in a study of blood T cell repertoires in COVID-19. The method was immunoSEQ multiplex PCR; TCRdb's version includes in-frame clones alone and lacks a portion of them. The sample lists tens of thousands of clones; roughly 88% were seen once. Sequencing was performed on peripheral blood. The receptors stem from a man aged 45 to 65 with acute or convalescent COVID-19.

V and J are TRBV6-5 and TRBJ2-7, with 10 positions matching TRBD1. This CDR3 is 16 amino acids long. Germline values: CDR1 MNHEY, CDR2 SVGAGI. Unmatched junction bases numbered 7, after V lost 4 bases and J lost 1 base. This CDR3 reads CASSSTRQGASYEQYF. Here the CDR3 DNA reads TGTGCCAGCAGTTCCACCAGACAGGGGGCGTCCTACGAGCAGTACTTC.

The chain uses TRBV19 and TRBJ2-2, with TRBD1 matching 8 bases. Trimming removed 7 bases from V and 6 bases from J; junction bases left unmatched: 7. The CDR3 loop spans 14 amino acids. The germline gives CDR1 LNHDA, CDR2 SQIVND (reference sequence). In DNA, the CDR3 is TGTGCCAGTATGAGGCAGGGGGCCGCCGGGGAGCTGTTTTTT. This sequence encodes CASMRQGAAGELFF.

A single count supports this clone. The chain has TRBV7-2 and TRBJ1-3; 7 bases are a match to TRBD1. Germline V gene sequence: CDR1 SGHTA, CDR2 FQGNSA. This CDR3 is 14 amino acids long. V trimming: 3 bases; J trimming: 2 bases; junction bases outside the gene matches: 1. CDR3 nucleotides: TGTGCCAGCAGCTTGACAGGGACTGGAAACACCATATATTTT. Protein: CASSLTGTGNTIYF.

The V gene is TRBV3-1 (or the pseudogene TRBV3-2), the J gene TRBJ2-6; D is possibly TRBD2 (5 bases). The germline CDR1 and CDR2 sequences are LGHDT and YNNKEL (reference sequence). The V and J ends lost 4 bases and 0 bases respectively, with 7 bases between them. The length of the CDR3 is 15 residues. CDR3 sequence: CASSPSSSGANVLTF. In DNA form, the CDR3 reads TGTGCCAGCAGCCCTAGCAGCTCTGGGGCCAACGTCCTGACTTTC.

The V and J genes are TRBV12-3 or TRBV12-4 and TRBJ2-3; maybe TRBD2 (6 bases). V dropped 3 bases and J dropped 11 bases, with 12 bases sitting between them. The CDR3 is made up of 12 amino acids. CDR3 amino acids: CASSFGTHGQYF. CDR3 nucleotide sequence: TGTGCCAGCAGTTTCGGGACTCACGGGCAGTATTTT.

This chain connects TRBV24-1 to TRBJ2-1; the D gene is possibly TRBD2 (5 bases). The CDR3 extends over 16 amino acids. V lost 4 bases to trimming and J lost 0 bases, with 12 bases between them. Germline V CDR1 and CDR2: KGHDR, SFDVKD. The CDR3 loop is CATSDSTSSSYNEQFF. The CDR3 nucleotides are TGTGCCACCAGTGACTCAACTAGTAGCTCCTACAATGAGCAGTTCTTC.

The V gene is TRBV10-1, the J gene TRBJ2-1, with a tentative D call TRBD2 (6 bases). CDR1 and CDR2 (germline): WNHNN, SYGVQD (reference sequence). This CDR3 contains 15 residues. V lost 6 bases to trimming and J lost 5 bases, with 17 bases between them. The CDR3 DNA sequence: TGCGCCAGCAGCGGGGGTTGGGGTAGCGACAATGAGCAGTTCTTC. This translates into CASSGGWGSDNEQFF.

J is TRBJ2-7 and V is TRBV5-1, with unresolved D. CDR3 length: 15 amino acids. Trimming pared 0 bases from V and 1 base from J, leaving 11 bases between. The V gene's germline CDR1 is SGHRS and CDR2 YFSETQ. This CDR3 is CASSLEPTGSYEQYF. The CDR3 coding sequence is TGCGCCAGCAGCTTGGAGCCAACCGGGTCCTACGAGCAGTACTTC. The full variable domain, in which reference TRBV5-1 and TRBJ2-7 provide the parts outside the CDR3, is KAGVTQTPRYLIKTRGQQVTLSCSPISGHRSVSWYQQTPGQGLQFLFEYFSETQRNKGNFPGRFSGRQFSNSRSEMNVSTLELGDSALYLCASSLEPTGSYEQYFGPGTRLTVT.

The chain is built from TRBV7-3 and TRBJ1-2; D is perhaps TRBD1 (6 bases). Germline values: CDR1 SGHTA, CDR2 FQGTGA. There are 15 residues in the CDR3. The V end was cut by 1 base, the J end by 4 bases, with 13 bases between. The CDR3 region has the DNA TGTGCCAGCAGCTTAATGGCAGGGGTGGGCTATGGCTACACCTTC. Residues: CASSLMAGVGYGYTF.

V usage is TRBV7-9 and J usage is TRBJ1-3, with D possibly TRBD1 on 6 matching bases. The CDR3 has 15 amino acids. Germline-derived CDR1 and CDR2 are SEHNR and FQNEAQ (reference sequence). The ends were cut back, 6 bases at V and 8 bases at J, with 20 bases in the middle. This chain's CDR3 is CASRPAGGATDTIYF. CDR3 sequence (DNA): TGTGCCAGCAGACCTGCCGGGGGGGCGACGGACACCATATATTTT. Looking up the rest from reference TRBV7-9 and TRBJ1-3 gives the full variable domain: DTGVSQNPRHKITKRGQNVTFRCDPISEHNRLYWYRQTLGQGPEFLTYFQNEAQLEKSRLLSDRFSAERPKGSFSTLEIQRTEQGDSAMYLCASRPAGGATDTIYFGEGSWLTVV.

V and J are TRBV9 and TRBJ1-5; D uncertain. Germline-derived CDR1 and CDR2 are SGDLS and YYNGEE. The CDR3 length is 15 residues. V was trimmed by 3 bases and J by 9 bases, leaving 19 bases between them. The CDR3 bases are TGTGCCAGCAGCGGTCGGGAGGGCCCGGGAGTGCCCCAGCATTTT. As protein: CASSGREGPGVPQHF.

This rearrangement joins TRBV15 to TRBJ1-6, with 7 nucleotides matching TRBD1. Germline CDR1 LNHNV, CDR2 YYDKDF (reference sequence). Trimming took 3 bases from V and 2 from J; bases not matched to a gene: 16. This CDR3 spans 20 amino acids. CDR3 bases: TGTGCCACCAGCAGCCACAGGGGTACCTCTACCGGCCCCTATAATTCACCCCTCCACTTT. Translating gives CATSSHRGTSTGPYNSPLHF.

The chain is built from TRBV6-2 or TRBV6-3 and TRBJ1-2, with D possibly matching TRBD1 (6 bases). The CDR3 has 15 amino acids. V lost 4 bases to trimming and J lost 5 bases, with 17 bases between them. Germline lookup yields CDR1 MNHEY and CDR2 SVGEGT. The CDR3 region is CASSLYIRGEYGYTF. CDR3 coding DNA: TGTGCCAGCAGTTTATATATCAGGGGTGAATATGGCTACACCTTC.

This sequence joins TRBV6-2 or TRBV6-3 and TRBJ1-2, with 7 bases identical to TRBD1. Trimming cost V 2 bases and J 8 bases; bases outside gene matches: 14. The CDR3 is 16 amino acids. Germline V gene sequence: CDR1 MNHEY, CDR2 SVGEGT. The CDR3 sequence: CASSYRTGTETEGYTF. CDR3 in DNA: TGTGCCAGCAGTTACCGCACCGGGACAGAAACTGAAGGCTACACCTTC.

The chain links TRBV14 to TRBJ1-1; weak D call: TRBD1 (6 bases). In germline, CDR1 is SGHDN, CDR2 FVKESK. Between the trimmed V and J ends, which lost 2 bases and 1 base, there was a span of 8 bases. The CDR3 extends over 14 amino acids. CDR3 region: CASSQRTANTEAFF. For the CDR3, the DNA is TGTGCCAGCAGCCAAAGGACAGCGAACACTGAAGCTTTCTTT.

The CDR3 spells CASSQGTGQAGNTIYF. CDR3 coding DNA: TGTGCCAGCAGCCAAGGGACAGGGCAAGCTGGAAACACCATATATTTT. This chain joins TRBV3-1 (or the pseudogene TRBV3-2) and TRBJ1-3, with 8 bases matching TRBD1. Germline CDR1 reads LGHDT; CDR2 reads YNNKEL (reference sequence). The CDR3 contains 16 residues. The J segment lost 2 bases and the V segment lost 1 base, leaving 4 bases of the junction unmatched.

About this clone itself: One junction end disagrees with the germline gene, perhaps due to a read error. For the CDR3, the DNA is TGTGCCAGCAGCCCCCCCTCGACAGGGTACTACGGCTACACCTTC. It encodes CASSPPSTGYYGYTF. The chain employs TRBV7-8 and TRBJ1-2; 7 bases align to TRBD1. The CDR3 is 15 residues long. Germline assignment: CDR1 SGHVS and CDR2 FQNEAQ.

The J gene is TRBJ2-5, the V gene TRBV18, with D perhaps matching TRBD1 (5 bases). Germline loops: CDR1 KGHSH, CDR2 LQKENI. This CDR3 is built from 13 residues. V lost 8 bases and J 5 bases, leaving 15 bases between the germline ends. The DNA of the CDR3 is TGTGCCAGCGCCCGACAGACCCGCGAGACCCAGTACTTC. Amino acid sequence: CASARQTRETQYF.

The chain uses TRBV6-5 and TRBJ2-3; D unclear. Trimming removed 11 bases from V and 4 bases from J, with 10 bases in between. Germline loops: CDR1 MNHEY, CDR2 SVGAGI. The CDR3 has 11 residues. The CDR3 here is CASRSADTQYF. The CDR3, as DNA: TGTGCCTCCAGAAGCGCAGATACGCAGTATTTT.

V usage is TRBV12-3 or TRBV12-4 and J usage is TRBJ2-3; a weak D match, TRBD1 (5 bases). This CDR3 contains 12 residues. V lost 3 bases, J lost 5 bases, and 6 bases lay in between. The CDR3 loop reads CASSLDIDTQYF. The DNA of the CDR3 is TGTGCCAGCAGTTTGGACATAGATACGCAGTATTTT.

This chain links TRBV7-3 with TRBJ1-2; D not certain. Germline values: CDR1 SGHTA, CDR2 FQGTGA. CDR3 length: 15 amino acids. The V gene lost 0 bases and the J gene lost 8 bases, with 16 bases spanning the gap. CDR3: CASSLTPEGAYGYTF. The CDR3 DNA is TGTGCCAGCAGCTTAACCCCCGAGGGCGCCTACGGCTACACCTTC.

The genes are TRBV6-5 and TRBJ1-2; no clear D gene. V was trimmed by 7 bases and J by 7 bases, leaving 16 bases between them. The length of the CDR3 is 13 residues. Germline V gene sequence: CDR1 MNHEY, CDR2 SVGAGI. The CDR3 bases are TGTGCCAGCAACACCAGACGGAGCTTTGGCTACACCTTC. Translating gives CASNTRRSFGYTF.

The CDR3 spells CASSLAPGQGGELFF. DNA of the CDR3: TGTGCCAGCAGCTTAGCGCCGGGCCAGGGCGGGGAGCTGTTTTTT. The V and J genes are TRBV7-2 and TRBJ2-2; D may be TRBD1 (5 bases). Between the trimmed V and J ends, which lost 0 bases and 7 bases, there was a span of 12 bases. Germline-derived CDR1 and CDR2 are SGHTA and FQGNSA. The CDR3 is 15 amino acids.